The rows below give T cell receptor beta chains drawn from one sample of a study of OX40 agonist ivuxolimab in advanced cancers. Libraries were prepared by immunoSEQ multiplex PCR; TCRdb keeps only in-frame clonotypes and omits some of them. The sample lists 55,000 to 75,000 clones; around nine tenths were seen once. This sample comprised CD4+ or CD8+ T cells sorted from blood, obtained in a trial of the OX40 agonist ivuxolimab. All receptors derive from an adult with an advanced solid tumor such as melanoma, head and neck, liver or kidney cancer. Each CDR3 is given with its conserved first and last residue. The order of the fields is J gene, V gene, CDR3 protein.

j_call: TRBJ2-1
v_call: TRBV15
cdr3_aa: CATSRGTGFEQFF

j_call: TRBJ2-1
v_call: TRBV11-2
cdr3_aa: CASRPLGDEQFF

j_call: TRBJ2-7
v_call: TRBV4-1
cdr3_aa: CASSQLAGGIYEQYF

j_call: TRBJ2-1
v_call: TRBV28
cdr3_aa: CASSLMLAGDVYNEQFF

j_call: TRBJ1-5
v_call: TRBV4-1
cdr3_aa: CASSQPGQGQPQHF

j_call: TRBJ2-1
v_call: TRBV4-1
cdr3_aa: CASSQEGAGVNNEQFF

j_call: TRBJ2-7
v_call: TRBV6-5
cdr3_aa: CASSPAGQGTEQYF

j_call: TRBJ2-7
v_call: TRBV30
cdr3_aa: CAWSATNAYEQYF

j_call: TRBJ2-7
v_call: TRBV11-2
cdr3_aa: CASSATSGDLYEQYF

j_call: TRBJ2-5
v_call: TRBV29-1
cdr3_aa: CSGLGLPIGETQYF

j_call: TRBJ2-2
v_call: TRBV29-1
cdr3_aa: CSAGLAGATGELFF

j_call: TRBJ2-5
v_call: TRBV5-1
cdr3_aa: CASSIGLAGEETQYF

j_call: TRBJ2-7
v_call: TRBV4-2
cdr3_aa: CASSQGDGSYEQYF

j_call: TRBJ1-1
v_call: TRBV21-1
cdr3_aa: CASSKTSSGKGTEAFF

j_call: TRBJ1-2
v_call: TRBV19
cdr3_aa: CASSLQGSYGYTF

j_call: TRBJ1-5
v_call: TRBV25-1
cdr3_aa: CASSPWTGGSQPQHF

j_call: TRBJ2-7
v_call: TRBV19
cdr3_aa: CASKGSSGSYEQYF

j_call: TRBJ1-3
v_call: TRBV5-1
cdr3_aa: CASSLFDRGISGNTIYF

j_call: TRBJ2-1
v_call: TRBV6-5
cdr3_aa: CASSRERGAYNEQFF

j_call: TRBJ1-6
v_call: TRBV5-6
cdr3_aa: CASSDGTGFLPLHF

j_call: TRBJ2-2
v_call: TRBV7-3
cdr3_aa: CASSSRAANTGELFF

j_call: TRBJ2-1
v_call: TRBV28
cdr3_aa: CASRDPGLAVKIEQFF

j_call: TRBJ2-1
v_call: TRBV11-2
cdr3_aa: CASSLAGEVDEQFF

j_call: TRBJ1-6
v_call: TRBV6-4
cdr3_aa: CASSDSRREIDSPLHF

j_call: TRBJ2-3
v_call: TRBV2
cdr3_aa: CASSGGADTQYF

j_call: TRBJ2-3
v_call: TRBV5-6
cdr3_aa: CASSLASIGAGGDTQYF

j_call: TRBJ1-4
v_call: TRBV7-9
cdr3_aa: CASSLNGAADEKLFF

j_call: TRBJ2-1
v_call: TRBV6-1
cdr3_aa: CASSVAGTMSNEQFF

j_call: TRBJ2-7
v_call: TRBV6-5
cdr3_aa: CASSWGTSGRFGQYF

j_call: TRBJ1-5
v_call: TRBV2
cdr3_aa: CASSAEGVYNQPQHF

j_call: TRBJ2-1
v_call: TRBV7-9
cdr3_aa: CASSSFLAGGPTSYNEQFF

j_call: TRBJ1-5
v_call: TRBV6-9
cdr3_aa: CANPNQPQHF

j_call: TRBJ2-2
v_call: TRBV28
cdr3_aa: CASTHSGTGELFF